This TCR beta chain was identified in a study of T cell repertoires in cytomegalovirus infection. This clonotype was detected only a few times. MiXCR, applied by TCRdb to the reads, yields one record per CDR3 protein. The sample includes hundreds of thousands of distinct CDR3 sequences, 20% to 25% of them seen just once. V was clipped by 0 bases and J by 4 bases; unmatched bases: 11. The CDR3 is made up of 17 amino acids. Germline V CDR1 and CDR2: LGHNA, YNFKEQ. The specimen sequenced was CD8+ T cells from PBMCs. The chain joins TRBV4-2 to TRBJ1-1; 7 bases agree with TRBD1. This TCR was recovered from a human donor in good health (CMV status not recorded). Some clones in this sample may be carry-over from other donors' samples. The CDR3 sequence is CASSQDSLQGMGTEAFF. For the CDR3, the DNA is TGTGCCAGCAGCCAAGATTCCCTACAGGGGATGGGCACTGAAGCTTTCTTT.